Following are 29 T cell receptor beta chains from one sample sequenced in a study of HIV-infected patients and healthy controls (dated by TCRdb to the mid-2010s). Whole blood was used without fractionating the cells, so the repertoire represented all peripheral T cells without sorting. The method was 5' RACE. Sequencing used an Illumina MiSeq. Reverse transcription of 400 to 650 ng RNA was performed with SuperScript III using primers directed against the alpha and beta constant regions. Separate alpha and beta chain libraries were made by chain-specific third strand synthesis with multiplexing indices. Clones were called with MiXCR by TCRdb after fastp trimmed the public reads at Q25, and only in-frame beta chains were retained. CDR3 protein sequences are deduplicated, and each keeps its most common genes and DNA. The sample contains about 12,000 distinct CDR3 sequences, approximately 5% of them found a single time. The top ten constitute roughly 3% of the sample.

The sample consisted of blood. The receptors here all came from an adult in good health.

This clonotype was picked up many times. This chain uses TRBV7-8 with TRBJ2-1; TRBD2 might be the D (6 bases). CDR3 length equals 16 residues. Trimming pared 1 base from V and 7 bases from J, leaving 17 bases between. The germline gives CDR1 SGHVS, CDR2 FQNEAQ. The DNA of the CDR3 is TGTGCCAGCAGCTTAGACGTCGGGAGATGGGAAAATGAGCAGTTCTTC. It yields the protein CASSLDVGRWENEQFF.

This clonotype was seen repeatedly, ten times or more. This chain links TRBV2 with TRBJ2-7, with 7 bases identical to TRBD1. The CDR3 contains 12 residues. J was trimmed by 7 bases and V by 10 bases; bases with no gene match: 10. CDR1 SNHLY and CDR2 FYNNEI come from the germline V gene. The CDR3 sequence is CANPTGREEQYF. Written as DNA, the CDR3 is TGTGCCAACCCGACAGGGAGAGAGGAGCAGTACTTC. Drawing the rest from reference TRBV2 and TRBJ2-7, the complete variable domain is EPEVTQTPSHQVTQMGQEVILRCVPISNHLYFYWYRQILGQKVEFLVSFYNNEISEKSEIFDDQFSVERPDGSNFTLKIRSTKLEDSAMYFCANPTGREEQYFGPGTRLTVT.

By sample share, this clonotype is medium-sized. This chain links TRBV2 with TRBJ1-1, with D unclear. CDR3 length: 15 residues. Germline values: CDR1 SNHLY, CDR2 FYNNEI. Trimming left V 6 bases short and J 0 bases short, with 14 bases between. The CDR3 reads CASSVAERMNTEAFF. The CDR3 DNA is TGTGCCAGCAGCGTAGCGGAACGGATGAACACTGAAGCTTTCTTT.

In its sample, this clonotype ranks as medium-sized. This chain joins TRBV11-2 and TRBJ2-1; D unresolved. CDR3 length: 14 amino acids. The V end was cut by 0 bases, the J end by 2 bases, with 5 bases between. Germline V lookup: CDR1 SGHAT, CDR2 FQNNGV. This chain's CDR3 is CASSLDDTYNEQFF. The CDR3 DNA reads as TGTGCCAGCAGCTTAGATGACACCTACAATGAGCAGTTCTTC.

In this sample, this clonotype is medium-sized. The rearrangement uses TRBV6-2 or TRBV6-3 and TRBJ1-6; 9 bases fit TRBD1. CDR3 length equals 15 residues. J was trimmed by 8 bases and V by 5 bases; bases with no gene match: 7. Germline CDR1 MNHEY, CDR2 SVGEGT. The CDR3 region has the DNA TGTGCCAGCAGTGGGACAGGGACTACCCATTCACCCCTCCACTTT. Translating it yields CASSGTGTTHSPLHF.

The chain joins TRBV30 to TRBJ1-2; D not resolved. This CDR3 has 14 residues. Germline lookup yields CDR1 GTSNPN and CDR2 SVGIG (reference sequence). V gave up 5 bases and J gave up 1 base, with 14 bases separating them. The CDR3 here is CAWRWTAINYGYTF. For the CDR3, the DNA is TGTGCCTGGCGGTGGACCGCGATTAACTATGGCTACACCTTC.

Many counts were recorded for this clonotype. The chain carries TRBV11-2 and TRBJ2-7, with 7 bases aligning to TRBD1. CDR1 SGHAT and CDR2 FQNNGV come from the germline V gene. The CDR3 runs to 15 residues. J lost 1 base, V lost 1 base, and 4 bases had no gene match. The CDR3 bases are TGTGCCAGCAGCTTAGCCGGGACAGTGTCCTACGAGCAGTACTTC. As protein: CASSLAGTVSYEQYF.

This clonotype has ten or more counts. V and J are TRBV5-1 and TRBJ1-1; TRBD1 might be the D (5 bases). The length of the CDR3 is 16 residues. Germline assignment: CDR1 SGHRS and CDR2 YFSETQ. Trimming took 0 bases from V and 5 from J, leaving 17 bases between them. The CDR3 reads CASSLGVSGTGTEAFF. The CDR3 DNA follows: TGCGCCAGCAGCTTGGGGGTTTCGGGGACGGGAACTGAAGCTTTCTTT.

The J gene is TRBJ1-5, the V gene TRBV12-3 or TRBV12-4; D perhaps matches TRBD1 (5 bases). The length of the CDR3 is 13 residues. The germline V and J ends were trimmed by 6 bases and 0 bases, with 6 bases remaining between them. This chain's CDR3 is CASRQDSNQPQHF. The CDR3 region has the DNA TGTGCCAGCAGACAGGATAGCAATCAGCCCCAGCATTTT.

By its share, this clonotype is medium-sized. The J gene is TRBJ1-1, the V gene TRBV3-1; no reliable D call. Trimming shortened V by 1 base and J by 3 bases, and 9 bases separated the two germline ends. Germline V lookup: CDR1 LGHDT, CDR2 YNNKEL (reference sequence). This CDR3 spans 14 amino acids. The CDR3 DNA reads as TGTGCCAGCAGCCAAGCACACAGATACACTGAAGCTTTCTTT. This encodes CASSQAHRYTEAFF.

This clonotype has a count of ten or more. The V and J genes are TRBV5-4 and TRBJ2-1; possibly TRBD1 for D (6 bases). This CDR3 is built from 13 residues. The V gene lost 0 bases and the J gene lost 8 bases, with 9 bases spanning the gap. Germline CDR1 SGHNT, CDR2 YYREEE (reference sequence). The CDR3 protein is CASSLDREYEQFF. CDR3 coding DNA: TGTGCCAGCAGCTTGGACAGGGAGTATGAGCAGTTCTTC.

In its sample, this clonotype ranks as medium-sized (0.01 to 0.1%). The chain uses TRBV20-1 and TRBJ2-1, with TRBD2 matching 11 bases. CDR3 length: 15 residues. CDR1 DFQATT and CDR2 SNEGSKA come from the germline V gene (reference sequence). Trimming removed 6 bases from V and 9 bases from J; junction bases left unmatched: 13. DNA of the CDR3: TGCAGTGCCTACGGACTAGCGGGCCCTACCGGTGAGCAGTTCTTC. Amino acid sequence: CSAYGLAGPTGEQFF.

The sample holds many counts of this clonotype. The chain recombines TRBV29-1 with TRBJ1-1, with no clear D. Germline V gene lookup returns CDR1 SQVTM and CDR2 ANQGSEA. CDR3 length: 12 residues. V lost 5 bases and J lost 4, with 11 bases in between. The CDR3 nucleotides are TGCAGCGTTAGCACTACGAGCACTGAAGCTTTCTTT. As protein: CSVSTTSTEAFF.

By share, this clonotype counts as medium-sized (0.01 to 0.1%). The V call is TRBV11-2, the J call TRBJ2-1; unclear D gene. The ends were cut back, 6 bases at V and 9 bases at J, with 21 bases in the middle. This CDR3 spans 15 amino acids. Germline CDR1 and CDR2: SGHAT and FQNNGV. In nucleotides, the CDR3 is TGTGCCAGCAGACGCAAGGGCTTTCCCGATAGTGAGCAGTTCTTC. Protein sequence: CASRRKGFPDSEQFF.

The V and J genes are TRBV3-1 and TRBJ1-2; unclear D gene. CDR1 and CDR2 from the germline V gene are LGHDT and YNNKEL (reference sequence). V was clipped by 3 bases and J by 7 bases, with 6 bases between them. This CDR3 region has 11 residues. In DNA form, the CDR3 reads TGTGCCAGCAGCCATAGCTTTGGCTACACCTTC. Amino acid sequence: CASSHSFGYTF.

This clonotype was counted many times. The rearrangement uses TRBV6-1 and TRBJ2-1, with no clear D. The CDR3 totals 16 residues. CDR1 is MNHNS, CDR2 SASEGT, per germline. The V end lost 2 bases, the J end lost 0 bases, and 11 bases lay between the germline ends. The CDR3 protein is CASSEIKGSSYNEQFF. For the CDR3, the DNA is TGTGCCAGCAGTGAAATCAAGGGCAGCTCCTACAATGAGCAGTTCTTC.

This clonotype has just a few counts. V gene TRBV7-6 combines with J gene TRBJ1-2; 9 bases align to TRBD1. This CDR3 is built from 15 residues. Germline loops: CDR1 SGHVS, CDR2 FNYEAQ. After removal of 1 base from V and 7 bases from J, the junction contained 7 bases not matched to a gene. CDR3 bases: TGTGCCAGCAGCTTAGGGAGGGACAGGGAGGCTGGCTACACCTTC. The encoded protein is CASSLGRDREAGYTF.

This clonotype occurred many times. The chain employs TRBV5-1 and TRBJ2-7; TRBD1 matches 7 bases. CDR1 is SGHRS and CDR2 is YFSETQ in the germline V gene. The CDR3 covers 13 residues. V lost 3 bases to trimming and J lost 5 bases; unmatched junction nucleotides: 5. The CDR3 coding sequence is TGCGCCAGCAGCTCACAGGGGTCGCACGAGCAGTACTTC. Its translation: CASSSQGSHEQYF.

This clonotype turned up a few times. The rearrangement links TRBV28 to TRBJ1-5; 8 nucleotides agree with TRBD1. Germline V gene lookup returns CDR1 MDHEN and CDR2 SYDVKM. Losses at the gene ends were 10 bases for V and 11 bases for J; bases not matched to a gene: 16. The CDR3 consists of 14 residues. The CDR3 DNA reads TGTGCCATCCGAGGGACAGGCAGGCGTACGGCCCAGCATTTT. Translation: CAIRGTGRRTAQHF.

This clonotype has at least ten counts. The chain is built from TRBV6-1 and TRBJ2-5; 7 bases line up with TRBD2. Germline CDR1 is MNHNS and CDR2 is SASEGT. The CDR3 runs 15 residues. With V trimmed by 1 base and J by 2 bases, 4 bases remained unmatched. The CDR3 coding sequence is TGTGCCAGCAGTGAAGGTCTGCGGGGGCAAGAGACCCAGTACTTC. Its protein is CASSEGLRGQETQYF.

This clonotype showed up many times. The genes are TRBV6-6 and TRBJ2-6; D remains unclear. The V gene's germline CDR1 is MNHNY and CDR2 SVGAGI (reference sequence). CDR3 size: 16 residues. V was clipped by 8 bases and J by 1 base, with 15 bases between them. CDR3 coding DNA: TGTGCCAGCCGACAAACCACCGGTTCTGGGGCCAACGTCCTGACTTTC. Translating it yields CASRQTTGSGANVLTF.

This clonotype was counted at least ten times. The chain has TRBV19 and TRBJ2-1; D possibly corresponds to TRBD1 (8 bases). Germline CDR1 and CDR2: LNHDA and SQIVND (reference sequence). The CDR3 sequence is 15 residues long. Trimming stripped 5 bases from V and 16 bases from J, with 27 bases between. CDR3 protein: CASSAGGTGGDQPFF. The CDR3 coding sequence is TGTGCCAGTAGTGCCGGGGGGACAGGCGGCGATCAGCCCTTCTTC.

By its share, this clonotype is medium-sized. The chain combines TRBV7-2 with TRBJ2-3; D not certain. The CDR3 length is 16 residues. Germline CDR1 and CDR2: SGHTA and FQGNSA. Between the trimmed V and J ends, which lost 4 bases and 0 bases, there was a span of 14 bases. CDR3 amino acids: CASSSGRYLSTDTQYF. In DNA, the CDR3 is TGTGCCAGCAGCTCCGGGCGATACCTCAGCACAGATACGCAGTATTTT.

This sequence joins TRBV20-1 and TRBJ2-7; D possibly corresponds to TRBD1 (6 bases). The CDR3 is 13 amino acids. V was pared by 5 bases and J by 8 bases, with 19 bases between. Germline CDR1 and CDR2: DFQATT and SNEGSKA (reference sequence). The CDR3 region is CSAPGTQGSQQYF. In DNA form, the CDR3 reads TGCAGTGCTCCGGGCACACAGGGTAGCCAGCAGTACTTC.

Judged by abundance, this clonotype is medium-sized. J is TRBJ2-3 and V is TRBV2; D is unclear. This CDR3 comprises 13 residues. CDR1 is SNHLY, CDR2 FYNNEI, per germline. The V end was cut by 3 bases, the J end by 4 bases, with 8 bases between. CDR3 sequence reads: CASSDGLSDTQYF. DNA for the CDR3: TGTGCCAGCAGTGATGGTCTTTCAGATACGCAGTATTTT.

This clonotype is labeled medium-sized. The chain recombines TRBV7-9 with TRBJ2-2; D not resolved. V was cut by 0 bases and J by 4 bases, with 6 bases left in between. CDR1 SEHNR and CDR2 FQNEAQ come from the germline V gene (reference sequence). CDR3 length: 14 residues. CDR3 sequence: CASSLAGSTGELFF. CDR3 DNA sequence: TGTGCCAGCAGCTTAGCGGGGTCCACCGGGGAGCTGTTTTTT.

This clonotype was picked up many times. The chain links TRBV20-1 to TRBJ2-2, with D unclear. CDR3 size: 11 residues. The V and J ends lost 3 bases and 5 bases respectively, with 4 bases between them. Looked up from germline, CDR1 is DFQATT and CDR2 is SNEGSKA (reference sequence). The CDR3 loop is CSARVTGELFF. The CDR3 DNA reads as TGCAGTGCTAGGGTAACCGGGGAGCTGTTTTTT.

This clonotype was recorded at least ten times. The chain couples TRBV7-9 to TRBJ1-6; TRBD1 matches 7 bases. This CDR3 has 12 amino acids. CDR1 SEHNR and CDR2 FQNEAQ come from the germline V gene (reference sequence). The V and J ends lost 8 bases and 6 bases, in that order; junction bases with no gene match: 1. DNA for the CDR3: TGTGCCAGCGACAGGGTTAATTCACCCCTCCACTTT. Amino acid sequence: CASDRVNSPLHF.

This clonotype was picked up many times. J is TRBJ2-1 and V is TRBV11-2; TRBD2 aligns across 7 bases. J was trimmed by 3 bases and V by 3 bases; bases with no gene match: 5. This CDR3 spans 15 amino acids. Germline CDR1 is SGHAT and CDR2 is FQNNGV. CDR3 nucleotides: TGTGCCAGCAGCTTCGCGGGGGAGAACTACAATGAGCAGTTCTTC. This codes for CASSFAGENYNEQFF.